These 28 T cell receptor beta chains share one sample of origin, sequenced in a study of T cells after yellow fever vaccination. TCRdb used MiXCR to reprocess the 5' RACE reads, holding one entry per CDR3 protein. The sample comprises 500,000 to 700,000 distinct CDR3 sequences, 15% to 20% of which are singletons, and more than 13% rests with the top ten. This specimen consisted of PBMCs, obtained 15 days after the yellow fever booster vaccination. The receptors derive from a man aged 25-45 years who received the YFV17D yellow fever vaccine.

The gene calls are TRBV7-2 and TRBJ2-1; TRBD2 aligns across 12 bases. Germline V CDR1 and CDR2: SGHTA, FQGNSA. This CDR3 region has 17 residues. Trimming at V came to 4 bases and at J to 5 bases, leaving 9 bases not matched to a gene. As DNA, the CDR3 is TGTGCCAGCAGCTACCTCTTGACTAGCGGGAGTAACAATGAGCAGTTCTTC. Encoded protein: CASSYLLTSGSNNEQFF.

The chain has TRBV20-1 and TRBJ2-3; 9 bases map to TRBD2. Trimming removed 6 bases from V and 0 bases from J; junction bases left unmatched: 7. CDR1 and CDR2 from the germline V gene are DFQATT and SNEGSKA (reference sequence). CDR3 length: 15 residues. This chain's CDR3 is CSASETSGSTDTQYF. In DNA form, the CDR3 reads TGCAGTGCGAGCGAGACTAGCGGTAGCACAGATACGCAGTATTTT.

This clonotype occurred a few times. The CDR3 is CASSLAGPSGTQYF. The CDR3 DNA reads TGTGCCAGCAGCTTGGCAGGCCCAAGCGGCACCCAGTACTTC. V and J are TRBV5-6 and TRBJ2-5, with D perhaps matching TRBD2 (5 bases). Trimming left V 0 bases short and J 8 bases short, with 14 bases between. The CDR3 loop spans 14 amino acids. Germline CDR1 is SGHDT and CDR2 is YYEEEE.

V usage is TRBV7-9 and J usage is TRBJ2-7; 8 nucleotides agree with TRBD2. V shed 5 bases, J shed 3 bases, and the junction held 6 bases outside the gene matches. Germline V lookup: CDR1 SEHNR, CDR2 FQNEAQ (reference sequence). The CDR3 loop spans 14 amino acids. The CDR3 DNA follows: TGTGCCAGCAGCACTACTAGCGGAGACTACGAGCAGTACTTC. This codes for CASSTTSGDYEQYF.

DNA of the CDR3: TGTGCCAGCAGCCCCCACGAGGAGACCCAGTACTTC. Protein sequence: CASSPHEETQYF. J is TRBJ2-5 and V is TRBV9, with no clear D. V lost 4 bases and J lost 5, with 9 bases in between. The CDR3 spans 12 residues. Germline assignment: CDR1 SGDLS and CDR2 YYNGEE.

The CDR3 DNA reads TGTGCCAGCGAAGTTAGCGGGGGGTACAATGAGCAGTTCTTC. Protein sequence: CASEVSGGYNEQFF. The rearrangement uses TRBV7-2 and TRBJ2-1, with 10 bases aligning to TRBD2. J lost 4 bases, V lost 8 bases, and 5 bases had no gene match. CDR1 is SGHTA and CDR2 is FQGNSA in the germline V gene. This CDR3 has 14 amino acids.

The genes are TRBV28 and TRBJ2-4, with D unresolved. Germline values: CDR1 MDHEN, CDR2 SYDVKM. Trimming took off 1 base at V and 0 bases at J, with 10 bases between the two ends. The CDR3 loop spans 16 amino acids. CDR3 residues: CASSLSLGIAKNIQYF. CDR3 DNA: TGTGCCAGCAGTTTATCCCTGGGGATAGCCAAAAACATTCAGTACTTC.

The V and J genes are TRBV29-1 and TRBJ2-3, with no clear D. CDR3 length equals 11 residues. V was pared by 4 bases and J by 3 bases, with 5 bases between. Germline V gene lookup returns CDR1 SQVTM and CDR2 ANQGSEA. In nucleotides, the CDR3 is TGCAGCGTTGGAAAAACAGATACGCAGTATTTT. Encoded protein: CSVGKTDTQYF.

This clonotype has more than one count but fewer than ten. The gene calls are TRBV9 and TRBJ2-7; D may be TRBD1 (5 bases). The V and J ends lost 0 bases and 3 bases respectively, with 10 bases between them. The CDR3 consists of 14 residues. Germline V CDR1 and CDR2: SGDLS, YYNGEE. In nucleotides, the CDR3 is TGTGCCAGCAGCGTAGACCCTGACAGCTACGAGCAGTACTTC. Protein sequence: CASSVDPDSYEQYF. Combining the CDR3 with reference TRBV9 and TRBJ2-7 gives the whole variable domain DSGVTQTPKHLITATGQRVTLRCSPRSGDLSVYWYQQSLDQGLQFLIQYYNGEERAKGNILERFSAQQFPDLHSELNLSSLELGDSALYFCASSVDPDSYEQYFGPGTRLTVT.

V is TRBV18 and J is TRBJ1-4; no definite D call. The CDR3 totals 13 residues. Trimming removed 5 bases at V and 7 bases at J, with 11 bases between. CDR1 is KGHSH, CDR2 LQKENI, per germline. In DNA, the CDR3 is TGTGCCAGCTCATCCACGAGGGCTGAAAAACTGTTTTTT. Residues: CASSSTRAEKLFF.

This chain joins TRBV5-1 and TRBJ2-7; 7 positions agree with TRBD2. This CDR3 region has 15 residues. Per the germline V gene, CDR1 is SGHRS and CDR2 is YFSETQ. J lost 7 bases, V lost 0 bases, and 10 bases had no gene match. CDR3 sequence reads: CASSLGAGDPKEQYF. The DNA for the CDR3 is TGCGCCAGCAGCTTGGGTGCGGGGGACCCTAAAGAGCAGTACTTC.

The chain employs TRBV11-2 and TRBJ2-2; TRBD2 aligns across 7 bases. The germline V gene encodes CDR1 SGHAT and CDR2 FQNNGV. Unmatched junction bases numbered 7, after V lost 5 bases and J lost 1 base. The CDR3 covers 16 residues. CDR3 sequence reads: CASSTRLAQNTGELFF. The CDR3 DNA reads as TGTGCCAGCAGCACCCGACTAGCTCAGAACACCGGGGAGCTGTTTTTT. Based on the CDR3 plus reference TRBV11-2 and TRBJ2-2, the full variable domain is EAGVAQSPRYKIIEKRQSVAFWCNPISGHATLYWYQQILGQGPKLLIQFQNNGVVDDSQLPKDRFSAERLKGVDSTLKIQPAKLEDSAVYLCASSTRLAQNTGELFFGEGSRLTVL.

This clonotype was counted at least ten times. The gene calls are TRBV28 and TRBJ2-7; 8 nucleotides align to TRBD2. The germline V gene has CDR1 MDHEN and CDR2 SYDVKM. This CDR3 is 16 amino acids long. J lost 0 bases, V lost 4 bases, and 8 bases had no gene match. CDR3 DNA: TGTGCCAGCAGTTATAGTGGGCTAGCGGGCTCCTACGAGCAGTACTTC. Amino acids: CASSYSGLAGSYEQYF.

The chain joins TRBV29-1 to TRBJ2-7; a possible D gene is TRBD2 (7 bases). V lost 6 bases, J lost 3 bases, and 15 bases lay in between. CDR3 length: 13 amino acids. Germline CDR1 SQVTM, CDR2 ANQGSEA. The CDR3 sequence is CSVQTGGGYEQYF. CDR3 sequence (DNA): TGCAGCGTACAGACAGGCGGGGGCTACGAGCAGTACTTC.

The rearrangement joins TRBV29-1 to TRBJ2-4, with D tentatively TRBD1 (5 bases). CDR1 and CDR2 (germline): SQVTM, ANQGSEA. The CDR3 extends over 12 amino acids. Between the trimmed V and J ends, which lost 7 bases and 2 bases, there was a span of 9 bases. This chain's CDR3 is CSGRVTKNIQYF. In DNA, the CDR3 is TGCAGCGGCAGGGTGACCAAAAACATTCAGTACTTC.

V gene TRBV27 combines with J gene TRBJ2-5, with 8 bases that match TRBD2. The CDR3 covers 16 residues. Germline CDR1 reads MNHEY; CDR2 reads SMNVEV (reference sequence). The J segment lost 5 bases and the V segment lost 3 bases, leaving 11 bases of the junction unmatched. This CDR3 is CASSFLSGGPGETQYF. CDR3 nucleotide sequence: TGTGCCAGCAGTTTCTTGTCGGGAGGGCCGGGGGAGACCCAGTACTTC.

This clonotype was observed a few times. V is TRBV19 and J is TRBJ2-5, with no clear D. Germline loops: CDR1 LNHDA, CDR2 SQIVND (reference sequence). V was clipped by 5 bases and J by 1 base, with 23 bases between them. The CDR3 loop spans 18 amino acids. The CDR3 loop is CASSAHWTGQGVQETQYF. For the CDR3, the DNA is TGTGCCAGTAGTGCCCATTGGACCGGCCAAGGAGTCCAAGAGACCCAGTACTTC.

In this sample, this clonotype turned up once. The CDR3 DNA reads TGTGCCAGCAGTAGCGGTGCCCACAATGAGCAGTTCTTC. The encoded protein is CASSSGAHNEQFF. This sequence joins TRBV7-9 and TRBJ2-1, with D perhaps matching TRBD2 (6 bases). Deletions cut 6 bases from V and 5 bases from J, with 11 bases between. The CDR3 contains 13 residues. Germline CDR1 SEHNR, CDR2 FQNEAQ (reference sequence). The full variable domain, its missing parts supplied by reference TRBV7-9 and TRBJ2-1, is DTGVSQNPRHKITKRGQNVTFRCDPISEHNRLYWYRQTLGQGPEFLTYFQNEAQLEKSRLLSDRFSAERPKGSFSTLEIQRTEQGDSAMYLCASSSGAHNEQFFGPGTRLTVL.

In the case of this clonotype: A read error may produce the germline difference seen at one junction end. J is TRBJ2-3 and V is TRBV18, with D unclear. From germline, CDR1 is KGHSH and CDR2 LQKENI. The CDR3 has 14 amino acids. The CDR3 protein is CANSPQAGTDTQYF. The CDR3 nucleotides read TGTGCCAACTCACCTCAGGCGGGCACAGATACGCAGTATTTT. Full variable domain (rest looked up from reference TRBV18 and TRBJ2-3): NAGVMQNPRHLVRRRGQEARLRCSPMKGHSHVYWYRQLPEEGLKFMVYLQKENIIDESGMPKERFSAEFPKEGPSILRIQQVVRGDSAAYFCANSPQAGTDTQYFGPGTRLTVL.

The V call is TRBV27, the J call TRBJ2-5; 9 bases fit TRBD2. Germline V lookup: CDR1 MNHEY, CDR2 SMNVEV (reference sequence). The CDR3 is 14 residues long. J lost 4 bases, V lost 3 bases, and 3 bases had no gene match. In DNA form, the CDR3 reads TGTGCCAGCAGTTTGGAGACTAGCGGAGAGACCCAGTACTTC. It encodes CASSLETSGETQYF.

This clonotype was recorded a few times. The chain couples TRBV12-3 or TRBV12-4 to TRBJ2-4; possibly TRBD1 for D (6 bases). V lost 5 bases and J 0 bases, leaving 8 bases between the germline ends. The CDR3 sequence is 14 residues long. The CDR3 is CASSKGGAKNIQYF. As DNA, the CDR3 is TGTGCCAGCAGTAAAGGGGGAGCCAAAAACATTCAGTACTTC.

This clonotype was found a few times. The chain joins TRBV20-1 to TRBJ2-3; 11 bases match TRBD2. V shed 2 bases, J shed 9 bases, and the junction held 7 bases outside the gene matches. The CDR3 has 14 residues. Germline CDR1 is DFQATT and CDR2 is SNEGSKA (reference sequence). In nucleotides, the CDR3 is TGCAGTGCTAGATTACTAGCGGGAGTTGAGACGCAGTATTTT. Residues: CSARLLAGVETQYF.

The chain links TRBV10-3 to TRBJ2-3, with 14 bases aligning to TRBD2. Per germline, CDR1 ENHRY and CDR2 SYGVKD. Unmatched junction bases numbered 5, after V lost 8 bases and J lost 4 bases. The CDR3 sequence is 15 residues long. CDR3 protein: CAIRLAGGHPDTQYF. For the CDR3, the DNA is TGTGCCATCCGACTAGCGGGAGGGCATCCAGATACGCAGTATTTT.

The chain joins TRBV27 to TRBJ2-2; D is uncertain. Trimming cost V 5 bases and J 1 base, with 11 bases left between them. Germline CDR1 reads MNHEY; CDR2 reads SMNVEV (reference sequence). The CDR3 sequence is 15 residues long. This CDR3 reads CASSIGTLNTGELFF. In nucleotides, the CDR3 is TGTGCCAGCAGTATAGGAACCCTGAACACCGGGGAGCTGTTTTTT.

This clonotype was counted between two and nine times. The gene calls are TRBV2 and TRBJ2-6; 12 nucleotides agree with TRBD1. The CDR3 runs to 15 residues. Germline CDR1 reads SNHLY; CDR2 reads FYNNEI. Trimming cost V 10 bases and J 0 bases; bases outside gene matches: 1. The CDR3 nucleotides are TGTGCCACGGGACAGGGGGCCTCTGGGGCCAACGTCCTGACTTTC. Its translation is CATGQGASGANVLTF. Based on the CDR3 plus reference TRBV2 and TRBJ2-6, the full variable domain is EPEVTQTPSHQVTQMGQEVILRCVPISNHLYFYWYRQILGQKVEFLVSFYNNEISEKSEIFDDQFSVERPDGSNFTLKIRSTKLEDSAMYFCATGQGASGANVLTFGAGSRLTVL.

The chain combines TRBV12-3 or TRBV12-4 with TRBJ2-3; D might be TRBD2 (7 bases). Deletions cut 3 bases from V and 5 bases from J, with 21 bases between. The CDR3 extends over 17 amino acids. In nucleotides, the CDR3 is TGTGCCAGCAGTTTTTCGGCCCAGTTAGGGGGGGGAGATACGCAGTATTTT. This gives the protein CASSFSAQLGGGDTQYF.

A few counts support this clonotype. V usage is TRBV20-1 and J usage is TRBJ2-1; 7 positions agree with TRBD1. The CDR3 is made up of 15 amino acids. Germline CDR1 reads DFQATT; CDR2 reads SNEGSKA (reference sequence). V shed 6 bases, J shed 0 bases, and the junction held 8 bases outside the gene matches. CDR3 coding DNA: TGCAGTGCATCGGACAGGAAGAGCTCCTACAATGAGCAGTTCTTC. This gives the protein CSASDRKSSYNEQFF.

The chain couples TRBV5-1 to TRBJ2-3; TRBD1 might be the D (6 bases). The CDR3 has 14 amino acids. Germline-derived CDR1 and CDR2 are SGHRS and YFSETQ. Trimming cost V 2 bases and J 2 bases, with 9 bases left between them. Here the CDR3 DNA reads TGCGCCAGCAGCTTTAACAGGGACACAGATACGCAGTATTTT. Protein product: CASSFNRDTDTQYF.